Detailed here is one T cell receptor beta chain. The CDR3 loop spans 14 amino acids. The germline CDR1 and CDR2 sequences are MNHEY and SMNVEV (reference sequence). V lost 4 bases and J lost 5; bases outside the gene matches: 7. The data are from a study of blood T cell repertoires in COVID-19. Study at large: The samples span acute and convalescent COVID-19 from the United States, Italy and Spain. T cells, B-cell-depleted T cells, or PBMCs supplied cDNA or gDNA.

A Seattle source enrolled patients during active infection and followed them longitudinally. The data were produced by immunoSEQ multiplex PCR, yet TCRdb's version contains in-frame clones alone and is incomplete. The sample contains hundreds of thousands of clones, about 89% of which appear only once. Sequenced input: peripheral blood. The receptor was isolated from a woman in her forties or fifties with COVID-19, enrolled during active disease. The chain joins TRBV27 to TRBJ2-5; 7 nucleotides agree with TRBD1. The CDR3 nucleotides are TGTGCCAGCAGTTCACAGGGGCCGGAGGAGACCCAGTACTTC. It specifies CASSSQGPEETQYF.